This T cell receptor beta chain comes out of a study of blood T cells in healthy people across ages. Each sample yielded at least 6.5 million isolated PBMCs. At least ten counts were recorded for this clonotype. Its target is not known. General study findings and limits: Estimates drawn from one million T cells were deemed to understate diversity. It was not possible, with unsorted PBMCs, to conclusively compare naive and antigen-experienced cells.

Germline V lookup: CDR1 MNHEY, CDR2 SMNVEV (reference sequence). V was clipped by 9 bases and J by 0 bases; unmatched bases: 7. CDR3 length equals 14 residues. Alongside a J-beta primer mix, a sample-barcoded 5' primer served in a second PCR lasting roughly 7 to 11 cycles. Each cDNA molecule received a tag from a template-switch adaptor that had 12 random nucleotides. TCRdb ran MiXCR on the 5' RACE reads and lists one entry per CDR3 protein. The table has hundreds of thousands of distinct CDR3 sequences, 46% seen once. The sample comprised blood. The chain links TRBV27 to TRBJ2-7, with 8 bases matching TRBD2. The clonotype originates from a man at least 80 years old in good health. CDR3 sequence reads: CASKLAASSYEQYF. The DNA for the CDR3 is TGTGCCAGTAAACTAGCGGCGAGCTCCTACGAGCAGTACTTC.